This TCR beta chain was found in a study of cytomegalovirus exposure and HLA in healthy donors. Study context: Drawn from HLA-typed donors, around 85 million unique TCRs were held in an early data release.

Concerning this clone: Antigen: not known.

The PCR contained 60 Vbeta and 13 Jbeta primers. Repertoires were generated with immunoSEQ multiplex PCR, while TCRdb's copy carries only in-frame clones and drops some. This sample has about 130,000 clones, with 77% found just once. The CDR3 totals 17 residues. V lost 1 base, J lost 0 bases, and 12 bases lay in between. The V gene's germline CDR1 is LNHDA and CDR2 SQIVND (reference sequence). Findings of the study overall: Another analysis was done later, and it associated 16,951 TCR beta sequences with HLA alleles at 0.05 false discovery rate. Most TCR beta V segments were productive about 87% or about 30% of the time in an earlier analysis.

The material sequenced was PBMCs. This rearrangement joins TRBV19 to TRBJ1-4; TRBD1 is a possible D gene (5 bases). The clonotype comes from a man in his thirties or forties in good health and CMV-seronegative. In DNA form, the CDR3 reads TGTGCCAGTAGTATAGTCGCGGGGGGGGCAACTAATGAAAAACTGTTTTTT. It yields the protein CASSIVAGGATNEKLFF.